The sequence of this T cell receptor beta chain was determined in a study of PD-L1 blockade in urothelial cancer. The CDR3 loop spans 13 amino acids. Trimming left V 5 bases short and J 2 bases short, with 9 bases between. Per germline, CDR1 GTSNPN and CDR2 SVGIG (reference sequence). Method: immunoSEQ multiplex PCR; TCRdb's copy keeps in-frame clones and lacks some. The profile shows 20,000 to 30,000 clones, 80% to 90% of them singletons. This sequence was found in a man aged 55-75 years with urothelial cancer. This rearrangement joins TRBV30 to TRBJ2-2; possibly TRBD1 for D (5 bases). Sequencing was performed on PBMCs, taken around atezolizumab (anti-PD-L1) treatment. The CDR3 region has the DNA TGTGCCTGGGCAGGGTTCAACACCGGGGAGCTGTTTTTT. Its translation: CAWAGFNTGELFF.